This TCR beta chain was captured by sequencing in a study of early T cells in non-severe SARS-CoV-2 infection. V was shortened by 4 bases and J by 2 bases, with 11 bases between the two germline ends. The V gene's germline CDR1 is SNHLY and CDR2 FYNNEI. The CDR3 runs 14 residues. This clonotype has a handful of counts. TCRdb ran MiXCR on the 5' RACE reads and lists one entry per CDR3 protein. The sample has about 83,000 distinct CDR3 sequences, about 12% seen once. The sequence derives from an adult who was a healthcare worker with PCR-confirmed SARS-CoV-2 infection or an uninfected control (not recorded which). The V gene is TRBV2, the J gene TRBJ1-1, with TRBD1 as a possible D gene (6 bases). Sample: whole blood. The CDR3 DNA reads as TGTGCCAGCAGTGCATACAGGGTAAACACTGAAGCTTTCTTT. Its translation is CASSAYRVNTEAFF.